Listed below are T cell receptor beta chains from one sample, sequenced in a study of early T cells in non-severe SARS-CoV-2 infection. A single record per CDR3 protein comes from TCRdb applying MiXCR to the 5' RACE reads. The sample holds about 71,000 distinct CDR3 sequences, 12% to 15% seen once. Sequenced sample: whole blood. These receptors originate from an adult who was a healthcare worker with PCR-confirmed SARS-CoV-2 infection or an uninfected control (not recorded which). CDR3s include the opening cysteine and the closing phenylalanine or tryptophan. The order of the fields is J gene, clone size, V gene, D gene, CDR3 protein, CDR3 DNA. A D gene is named only where the DNA matches it firmly. Clone size, where shown, is once, few, many, or a class for clones that have expanded.

>TRBJ1-1|many|TRBV7-2|TRBD1
CASSLGMGDRGMNTEAFF
TGTGCCAGCAGCTTAGGGATGGGGGACAGGGGAATGAACACTGAAGCTTTCTTT
>TRBJ1-3|NA|TRBV3-1|NA
CASSPQGLSGNTIYF
TGTGCCAGCAGCCCTCAGGGGCTGTCTGGAAACACCATATATTTT
>TRBJ1-5|NA|TRBV11-1|NA
CASSVDGNQPQHF
TGTGCCAGCAGCGTAGATGGCAATCAGCCCCAGCATTTT
>TRBJ2-2|few|TRBV4-3|TRBD1
CASSQGPGGRSTGELFF
TGCGCCAGCAGCCAGGGACCAGGGGGTAGGAGCACCGGGGAGCTGTTTTTT
>TRBJ2-7|many|TRBV7-9|NA
CASSLSGSSSSYEQYF
TGTGCCAGCAGCTTATCAGGGTCCTCGTCCTCCTACGAGCAGTACTTC
>TRBJ2-7|few|TRBV20-1|NA
CSARDRLTTHEQYF
TGCAGTGCTAGAGATCGTCTGACGACCCACGAGCAGTACTTC
>TRBJ2-5|many|TRBV28|NA
CASNGGGAQETQYF
TGTGCCAGCAATGGGGGCGGAGCACAAGAGACCCAGTACTTC
>TRBJ2-6|many|TRBV10-3|NA
CAISESSSVSGANVLTF
TGTGCCATCAGTGAGTCGAGTTCGGTCTCTGGGGCCAACGTCCTGACTTTC
>TRBJ2-5|NA|TRBV30|TRBD2
CAWSGIPAGDQETQYF
TGTGCCTGGAGTGGAATCCCGGCGGGGGACCAAGAGACCCAGTACTTC
>TRBJ1-6|NA|TRBV7-6|NA
CASSLDRNSPLHF
TGTGCCAGCAGCTTAGATCGGAATTCACCCCTCCACTTT
>TRBJ1-6|few|TRBV4-1|NA
CASSQAGGDSPLHF
TGCGCCAGCAGCCAAGCGGGAGGCGATTCACCCCTCCACTTT
>TRBJ2-2|many|TRBV7-3|NA
CASSHGTLNTGELFF
TGTGCCAGCAGCCACGGGACTCTAAACACCGGGGAGCTGTTTTTT
>TRBJ1-1|NA|TRBV15|NA
CATSGGRNTEAFF
TGTGCCACAAGCGGGGGGCGGAACACTGAAGCTTTCTTT
>TRBJ2-5|NA|TRBV6-5|NA
CASSSNPRVGETQYF
TGTGCCAGCAGTTCAAACCCCAGGGTAGGAGAGACCCAGTACTTC
>TRBJ1-1|many|TRBV5-6|NA
CASSLTAEAFF
TGTGCCAGCAGCTTGACAGCTGAAGCTTTCTTT
>TRBJ1-5|NA|TRBV10-3|NA
CATIQGPNQPQHF
TGTGCCACCATACAGGGCCCCAATCAGCCCCAGCATTTT
>TRBJ1-2|NA|TRBV4-3|NA
CASKGLGNYGYTF
TGCGCCAGCAAGGGATTGGGGAACTATGGCTACACCTTC
>TRBJ2-6|few|TRBV7-8|TRBD1
CASSRGQGWSGANVLTF
TGTGCCAGCAGTAGGGGACAGGGGTGGAGTGGGGCCAACGTCCTGACTTTC
>TRBJ1-6|few|TRBV28|NA
CASRRGALRGNSPLHF
TGTGCCAGCAGACGGGGGGCCCTCAGAGGGAATTCACCCCTCCACTTT
>TRBJ1-4|few|TRBV28|NA
CASSRGWVYEKLFF
TGTGCCAGCAGCAGGGGATGGGTTTACGAAAAACTGTTTTTT
>TRBJ1-2|NA|TRBV29-1|TRBD1
CSVEGTGATHYGYTF
TGCAGCGTTGAAGGGACAGGGGCCACGCACTATGGCTACACCTTC
>TRBJ1-4|NA|TRBV7-9|NA
CASSFSGREKLFF
TGTGCCAGCAGCTTTTCGGGGAGGGAAAAACTGTTTTTT
>TRBJ2-7|NA|TRBV2|NA
CASARGTYEQYF
TGTGCCAGCGCAAGGGGTACCTACGAGCAGTACTTC
>TRBJ1-2|few|TRBV28|NA
CASSLSLYGYTF
TGTGCCAGCAGTTTATCGCTCTATGGCTACACCTTC
>TRBJ1-2|few|TRBV12-3/TRBV12-4|NA
CASSLGQGHGYTF
TGTGCCAGCAGTTTGGGGCAGGGTCATGGCTACACCTTC
>TRBJ2-5|NA|TRBV7-9|NA
CASTPPLAPRETQYF
TGTGCCAGCACCCCCCCGCTAGCGCCGAGAGAGACCCAGTACTTC
>TRBJ2-3|NA|TRBV5-6|NA
CASIRDATDTQYF
TGTGCCAGCATCAGGGACGCCACAGATACGCAGTATTTT
>TRBJ2-3|NA|TRBV5-8|NA
CASSLESGTDTQYF
TGTGCCAGCAGCTTGGAGAGTGGCACAGATACGCAGTATTTT
>TRBJ1-6|NA|TRBV4-1|NA
CASSQEDGQMNSPLHF
TGCGCCAGCAGCCAAGAGGATGGACAGATGAATTCACCCCTCCACTTT
>TRBJ2-3|few|TRBV3-1|NA
CASSPDTRSYTDTQYF
TGTGCCAGCAGCCCGGACACTAGATCATACACAGATACGCAGTATTTT
>TRBJ1-2|NA|TRBV12-3/TRBV12-4|NA
CASSRYRVTYGYTF
TGTGCCAGCAGTCGCTACAGAGTTACCTATGGCTACACCTTC
>TRBJ1-4|many|TRBV3-1|NA
CASSQDRSTNEKLFF
TGTGCCAGCAGCCAAGATCGGAGTACTAATGAAAAACTGTTTTTT
>TRBJ1-3|few|TRBV5-8|NA
CASSTPLSSGNTIYF
TGTGCCAGCAGCACTCCGCTGAGCTCTGGAAACACCATATATTTT
>TRBJ1-1|NA|TRBV3-1|NA
CASSQAFGAGAGEAFF
TGTGCCAGCAGCCAAGCATTCGGTGCGGGGGCTGGTGAAGCTTTCTTT
>TRBJ1-6|NA|TRBV28|NA
CASSFDEGISSYNSPLHF
TGTGCCAGCAGTTTCGACGAGGGGATTAGCTCCTATAATTCACCCCTCCACTTT
>TRBJ2-5|many|TRBV12-3/TRBV12-4|NA
CASSRAGSLKETQYF
TGTGCCAGCAGCAGGGCGGGGAGTCTAAAAGAGACCCAGTACTTC
>TRBJ1-4|few|TRBV5-4|NA
CASSAATGGRANEKLFF
TGTGCCAGCAGCGCGGCAACGGGAGGAAGGGCTAATGAAAAACTGTTTTTT
>TRBJ1-5|NA|TRBV11-2|NA
CASSLERDQPQHF
TGTGCCAGCAGCTTAGAGAGGGACCAGCCCCAGCATTTT
>TRBJ1-4|many|TRBV20-1|NA
CSARGPTGEKLFF
TGCAGTGCTCGAGGGCCCACAGGTGAAAAACTGTTTTTT
>TRBJ2-5|few|TRBV6-1|NA
CASSKYQETQYF
TGTGCCAGCAGCAAGTACCAAGAGACCCAGTACTTC
>TRBJ1-1|few|TRBV11-1|TRBD1
CASSTGTGGTEAFF
TGTGCCAGCAGCACCGGGACAGGGGGTACTGAAGCTTTCTTT
>TRBJ2-1|few|TRBV11-2|TRBD2
CASSLAGGAYNEQFF
TGTGCCAGCAGCTTAGCGGGGGGGGCCTACAATGAGCAGTTCTTC
>TRBJ1-2|NA|TRBV20-1|NA
CSVQITGLYTF
TGCAGTGTTCAGATCACAGGGCTCTACACCTTC